The entry that follows covers one T cell receptor (beta chain) sequence. Its specificity is unknown. Both 60 Vbeta primers and 13 Jbeta primers went into the PCR. Data came from immunoSEQ multiplex PCR; TCRdb stores just in-frame clones and leaves some out. The sample consists of about 160,000 clones, 79% of them appearing once. This entry comes from a study of cytomegalovirus exposure and HLA in healthy donors. Study overall: Out of 150 million to 200 million T cells, an earlier analysis found 117 million unique TCR beta sequences in total. The study, taken as a whole, reports: As a later analysis revealed, the rate of TCR association differed by HLA locus, with DRB1 most and HLA-C fewest. Presence/absence analyses rested on an assumption that sequencing depth was roughly uniform across donors.

Germline lookup yields CDR1 SGHRS and CDR2 YFSETQ. The V gene end was trimmed by 4 bases and the J gene end by 8 bases; junction bases not matched to a gene: 6. CDR3 length equals 13 residues. The V and J genes are TRBV5-1 and TRBJ1-2; the match to TRBD1 covers 9 bases. Sequencing input: PBMCs. This TCR was sampled from a man between 40 and 49 years old in good health and CMV-seronegative. The CDR3 sequence is CASSRGTGLGYTF. The CDR3 DNA reads TGCGCCAGCAGCCGAGGGACAGGGTTGGGCTACACCTTC. Using reference TRBV5-1 and TRBJ1-2 for the parts outside the CDR3, the full variable domain is KAGVTQTPRYLIKTRGQQVTLSCSPISGHRSVSWYQQTPGQGLQFLFEYFSETQRNKGNFPGRFSGRQFSNSRSEMNVSTLELGDSALYLCASSRGTGLGYTFGSGTRLTVV.